This TCR beta chain was profiled in a study of technical replicates of blood from a handful of donors. Germline CDR1 reads MDHEN; CDR2 reads SYDVKM. Deletions cut 7 bases from V and 0 bases from J, with 10 bases between. The length of the CDR3 is 14 residues. Sequencing used immunoSEQ multiplex PCR; TCRdb keeps in-frame clones, though not all of them. The data show 80,000 or so clones, approximately 75% seen once. Source material: PBMCs. The chain employs TRBV28 and TRBJ1-3; D is undetermined. The receptor's source is a human donor in good health. Some clones in this sample may be carry-over from other donors' samples. The CDR3 spells CASTPGGSGNTIYF. In nucleotides, the CDR3 is TGTGCCAGCACCCCCGGAGGCTCTGGAAACACCATATATTTT. The whole variable domain, filled in from reference TRBV28 and TRBJ1-3, reads DVKVTQSSRYLVKRTGEKVFLECVQDMDHENMFWYRQDPGLGLRLIYFSYDVKMKEKGDIPEGYSVSREKKERFSLILESASTNQTSMYLCASTPGGSGNTIYFGEGSWLTVV.